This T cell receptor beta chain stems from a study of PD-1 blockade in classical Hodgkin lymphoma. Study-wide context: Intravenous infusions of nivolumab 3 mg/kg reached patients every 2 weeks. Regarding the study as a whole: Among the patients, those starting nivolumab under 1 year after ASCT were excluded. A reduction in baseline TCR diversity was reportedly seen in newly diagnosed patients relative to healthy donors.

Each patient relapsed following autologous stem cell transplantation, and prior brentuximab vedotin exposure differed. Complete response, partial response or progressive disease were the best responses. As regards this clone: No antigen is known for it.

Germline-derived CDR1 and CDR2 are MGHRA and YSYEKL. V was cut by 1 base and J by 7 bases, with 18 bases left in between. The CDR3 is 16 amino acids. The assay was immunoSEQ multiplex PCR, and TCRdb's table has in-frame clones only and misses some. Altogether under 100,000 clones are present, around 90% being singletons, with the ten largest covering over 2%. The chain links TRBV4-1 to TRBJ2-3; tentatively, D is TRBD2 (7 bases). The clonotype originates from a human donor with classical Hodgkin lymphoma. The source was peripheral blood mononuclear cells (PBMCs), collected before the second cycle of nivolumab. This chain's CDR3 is CASSQGVGGARNTQYF. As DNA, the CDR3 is TGCGCCAGCAGCCAAGGAGTGGGGGGGGCCAGAAATACGCAGTATTTT.